This TCR beta chain originates from a study of T cells in Graves' hyperthyroidism and ophthalmopathy. Background on the study: At initial diagnosis, before any treatment had begun, peripheral blood was obtained.

Germline V CDR1 and CDR2: SGHKS, YYEKEE (reference sequence). V lost 4 bases, J lost 0 bases, and 17 bases lay in between. The CDR3 consists of 17 residues. General study results and limits: Most expanded thyroid clonotypes above 0.001 also appeared in blood.

RNA transcripts were the template for amplifying TCR beta CDR3 regions. HTBI primers were the set used in a first-round RT-PCR of the TCR CDR3. One entry per CDR3 protein, called by TCRdb with MiXCR from the multiplex PCR reads. The table shows about 380,000 distinct CDR3 sequences, with 13% occurring only once. Patients aged 18 to 65 with hyperthyroidism were newly diagnosed, with duration under 2 months. First hyperthyroidism diagnosis is when the blood sample was obtained, before any ophthalmopathy symptoms. This clonotype was seen many times. Its specificity is unknown. This clonotype was obtained from a man in his thirties or forties with Graves' hyperthyroidism that later progressed to Graves' ophthalmopathy. The sequenced sample was blood. The chain uses TRBV5-5 and TRBJ2-1, with D possibly matching TRBD2 (6 bases). CDR3 residues: CASSPRDWDLSYNEQFF. The CDR3 DNA reads TGTGCCAGCAGCCCTCGGGACTGGGACCTCTCCTACAATGAGCAGTTCTTC.